This entry describes one TCR beta chain. Its antigen remains unknown. This CDR3 comprises 14 residues. The V gene's germline CDR1 is LNHDA and CDR2 SQIVND (reference sequence). V was trimmed by 4 bases and J by 0 bases, leaving 9 bases between them. This sample is drawn from a study of T cell responses to AZD1222 COVID-19 vaccine. Overall study results and limits: Sampling captured repertoires only after the peak T cell response. Vaccine-related CD4 TCRs covered spike, predominating at 160-218 and 743-854.

Here immunoSEQ multiplex PCR was the method, and the copy in TCRdb shows in-frame clones only, minus some. The sample has fewer than 200,000 clones; 85% to 90% are singletons. The sequence was collected from an adult who received the AZD1222 COVID-19 vaccine. This sequence joins TRBV19 and TRBJ1-2; D is undetermined. The source material was peripheral blood, sampled 28 days after the second AZD1222 dose. CDR3 region: CASSTTAPNYGYTF. CDR3 nucleotides: TGTGCCAGTAGTACGACGGCCCCTAACTATGGCTACACCTTC.